Below, 30 T cell receptor beta chains from the same sample are listed, as sequenced in a study of tumor-infiltrating lymphocytes in localized non-small cell lung cancer. Using immunoSEQ multiplex PCR, the repertoire was profiled, and TCRdb retains in-frame clones only, with some absent. The table has over 7,500 clones, around 72% seen once. Input material: lung tumor tissue. These receptors originate from a human donor with non-small cell lung cancer.

The chain employs TRBV6-6 and TRBJ1-2, with 7 bases fitting TRBD1. CDR1 is MNHNY, CDR2 SVGAGI, per germline (reference sequence). This CDR3 spans 15 amino acids. The trim removed 4 bases at V and 3 bases at J, leaving 8 bases unmatched. CDR3 region: CASSFLGGGDYGYTF. CDR3 DNA: TGTGCCAGCAGTTTCCTAGGAGGGGGCGACTATGGCTACACCTTC.

This chain links TRBV19 with TRBJ1-5; 8 bases agree with TRBD1. The CDR3 loop spans 17 amino acids. V lost 1 base to trimming and J lost 2 bases; unmatched junction nucleotides: 7. Germline V CDR1 and CDR2: LNHDA, SQIVND (reference sequence). In DNA, the CDR3 is TGTGCCAGTAGTATAGGGACAGGGAGATTTCGCAATCAGCCCCAGCATTTT. The encoded protein is CASSIGTGRFRNQPQHF.

The V gene is TRBV15, the J gene TRBJ2-6; D uncertain. The germline V gene encodes CDR1 LNHNV and CDR2 YYDKDF (reference sequence). V lost 0 bases to trimming and J lost 0 bases, with 9 bases between them. CDR3 length: 17 residues. CDR3 DNA: TGTGCCACCAGCAGAGATCGGGCTTCCTCTGGGGCCAACGTCCTGACTTTC. Protein product: CATSRDRASSGANVLTF. Looking up the rest from reference TRBV15 and TRBJ2-6 gives the full variable domain: DAMVIQNPRYQVTQFGKPVTLSCSQTLNHNVMYWYQQKSSQAPKLLFHYYDKDFNNEADTPDNFQSRRPNTSFCFLDIRSPGLGDTAMYLCATSRDRASSGANVLTFGAGSRLTVL.

The gene calls are TRBV28 and TRBJ1-1, with 8 bases lining up with TRBD1. Trimming took 5 bases from V and 1 from J; bases not matched to a gene: 3. The CDR3 length is 14 residues. The germline V gene has CDR1 MDHEN and CDR2 SYDVKM. The CDR3 loop is CASSLGQANTEAFF. CDR3 DNA: TGTGCCAGCAGTCTGGGACAGGCGAACACTGAAGCTTTCTTT.

The chain is built from TRBV27 and TRBJ2-7; D is unclear. The CDR3 covers 15 residues. Germline V gene lookup returns CDR1 MNHEY and CDR2 SMNVEV (reference sequence). Trimming cost V 2 bases and J 0 bases, with 11 bases left between them. The CDR3 region has the DNA TGTGCCAGCAGTTTAAATAGGGTATCCTCCTACGAGCAGTACTTC. Protein product: CASSLNRVSSYEQYF.

The rearrangement uses TRBV7-9 and TRBJ1-1, with a possible D match to TRBD1 (5 bases). The CDR3 runs to 14 residues. Trimming left V 0 bases short and J 5 bases short, with 10 bases between. Germline CDR1 SEHNR, CDR2 FQNEAQ (reference sequence). CDR3 residues: CASSLAKSGTEAFF. Written as DNA, the CDR3 is TGTGCCAGCAGCTTAGCGAAATCAGGGACTGAAGCTTTCTTT. The variable domain in full, completed from reference TRBV7-9 and TRBJ1-1, reads DTGVSQNPRHKITKRGQNVTFRCDPISEHNRLYWYRQTLGQGPEFLTYFQNEAQLEKSRLLSDRFSAERPKGSFSTLEIQRTEQGDSAMYLCASSLAKSGTEAFFGQGTRLTVV.

V and J are TRBV5-4 and TRBJ2-7; D is perhaps TRBD2 (5 bases). Trimming took 4 bases from V and 5 from J, leaving 16 bases between them. The CDR3 sequence is 14 residues long. Germline V gives CDR1 SGHNT, CDR2 YYREEE (reference sequence). The DNA of the CDR3 is TGTGCCAGCAGCCGGGGTCCAGCAACGGACGAGCAGTACTTC. It translates to CASSRGPATDEQYF.

V and J are TRBV7-2 and TRBJ1-1; tentatively, D is TRBD1 (5 bases). The CDR3 has 13 amino acids. With 5 bases removed from V and 5 bases from J, the gap between germline ends came to 12 bases. Per germline, CDR1 SGHTA and CDR2 FQGNSA. This CDR3 reads CASSPKRGTEAFF. The CDR3 DNA follows: TGTGCCAGCAGCCCTAAGCGGGGGACTGAAGCTTTCTTT.

The chain links TRBV6-1 to TRBJ2-7; 10 positions agree with TRBD1. V lost 11 bases and J lost 4; bases outside the gene matches: 8. The CDR3 is 13 residues long. Germline V CDR1 and CDR2: MNHNS, SASEGT. CDR3 protein: CALAWDRGYEQYF. CDR3 DNA sequence: TGTGCCCTAGCCTGGGACAGGGGTTACGAGCAGTACTTC.

The chain uses TRBV10-2 and TRBJ2-7; tentatively, D is TRBD2 (6 bases). Trimming pared 2 bases from V and 2 bases from J, leaving 10 bases between. Germline loops: CDR1 WSHSY, CDR2 SAAADI. The CDR3 extends over 14 amino acids. The CDR3 DNA follows: TGCGCCAGCAGTGAGCCTAGCGAGGCCTACGAGCAGTACTTC. Its translation is CASSEPSEAYEQYF.

This clone was detected only once. The CDR3 DNA follows: TGCAGCACTCGCTCAGGCGTTAGCTCCTACAATGAGCAGTTCTTC. Protein sequence: CSTRSGVSSYNEQFF. The V and J genes are TRBV29-1 and TRBJ2-1; no clear D gene. Trimming stripped 8 bases from V and 0 bases from J, with 17 bases between. The CDR3 runs 15 residues. Germline V gene lookup returns CDR1 SQVTM and CDR2 ANQGSEA.

V and J are TRBV2 and TRBJ1-2, with a weak D call TRBD1 (5 bases). CDR1 is SNHLY, CDR2 FYNNEI, per germline. Trimming left V 8 bases short and J 2 bases short, with 15 bases between. The CDR3 is made up of 14 amino acids. CDR3 nucleotides: TGTGCCAGCCGGGGCGCAGATACAAACTATGGCTACACCTTC. Translation: CASRGADTNYGYTF.

This clone has more than one count but fewer than ten. V and J are TRBV11-2 and TRBJ1-1, with D possibly being TRBD1 (6 bases). CDR1 and CDR2 (germline): SGHAT, FQNNGV. Trimming removed 2 bases from V and 1 base from J, with 11 bases in between. The CDR3 spans 15 residues. This CDR3 reads CASSLWGGRNTEAFF. The CDR3 nucleotides are TGTGCCAGCAGCTTATGGGGGGGGCGGAACACTGAAGCTTTCTTT.

The chain uses TRBV9 and TRBJ1-5; 7 nucleotides line up with TRBD1. CDR3 length equals 13 residues. After removal of 4 bases from V and 4 bases from J, the junction contained 2 bases not matched to a gene. Germline V CDR1 and CDR2: SGDLS, YYNGEE. CDR3 region: CASSRQGNQPQHF. CDR3 DNA: TGTGCCAGCAGCAGACAGGGAAATCAGCCCCAGCATTTT.

The chain combines TRBV7-8 with TRBJ2-2; TRBD2 is a possible D gene (6 bases). Trimming removed 2 bases at V and 7 bases at J, with 14 bases between. This CDR3 spans 15 amino acids. CDR1 is SGHVS and CDR2 is FQNEAQ in the germline V gene. The DNA of the CDR3 is TGTGCCAGCAGCTTATCGGCGGGGCTGATCGGGGAGCTGTTTTTT. Translated: CASSLSAGLIGELFF.

This sequence joins TRBV11-2 and TRBJ1-2; D is uncertain. Trimming removed 5 bases from V and 7 bases from J, with 8 bases in between. The CDR3 covers 11 residues. CDR1 is SGHAT, CDR2 FQNNGV, per germline. The CDR3 reads CASSPGGGYTF. Written as DNA, the CDR3 is TGTGCCAGCAGCCCAGGAGGTGGCTACACCTTC. The whole variable domain, filled in from reference TRBV11-2 and TRBJ1-2, reads EAGVAQSPRYKIIEKRQSVAFWCNPISGHATLYWYQQILGQGPKLLIQFQNNGVVDDSQLPKDRFSAERLKGVDSTLKIQPAKLEDSAVYLCASSPGGGYTFGSGTRLTVV.

This chain joins TRBV19 and TRBJ2-2; 7 bases are a match to TRBD2. CDR1 and CDR2 from the germline V gene are LNHDA and SQIVND (reference sequence). There are 15 residues in the CDR3. After removal of 7 bases from V and 6 bases from J, the junction contained 11 bases not matched to a gene. For the CDR3, the DNA is TGTGCCAGTAAGAGAGGGCACGGGGGGTCCGGGGAGCTGTTTTTT. Translated, it gives CASKRGHGGSGELFF.

This chain joins TRBV11-1 and TRBJ1-1; D unresolved. Trimming removed 1 base at V and 2 bases at J, with 17 bases between. The CDR3 totals 17 residues. Germline assignment: CDR1 SGHAT and CDR2 FQDESV (reference sequence). CDR3 protein: CASSLVPQVVANTEAFF. CDR3 nucleotides: TGTGCCAGCAGCTTAGTTCCACAAGTCGTGGCTAACACTGAAGCTTTCTTT. Drawing the rest from reference TRBV11-1 and TRBJ1-1, the complete variable domain is EAEVAQSPRYKITEKSQAVAFWCDPISGHATLYWYRQILGQGPELLVQFQDESVVDDSQLPKDRFSAERLKGVDSTLKIQPAELGDSAMYLCASSLVPQVVANTEAFFGQGTRLTVV.

The rearrangement uses TRBV19 and TRBJ1-3; no firm D call. This CDR3 is 14 amino acids long. Germline CDR1 reads LNHDA; CDR2 reads SQIVND (reference sequence). Trimming left V 7 bases short and J 2 bases short, with 12 bases between. Written as DNA, the CDR3 is TGTGCCAGTAAGCCAGAAGAGGCTGGAAACACCATATATTTT. Translating gives CASKPEEAGNTIYF.

This chain uses TRBV13 with TRBJ1-3, with 8 bases identical to TRBD1. The CDR3 consists of 15 residues. After removal of 5 bases from V and 3 bases from J, the junction contained 6 bases not matched to a gene. CDR1 is PRHDT, CDR2 FYEKMQ, per germline (reference sequence). The CDR3 protein is CASSPPGGFGNTIYF. CDR3 DNA sequence: TGTGCCAGCAGCCCTCCAGGGGGCTTTGGAAACACCATATATTTT.

DNA for the CDR3: TGCGCCAGCAGCACCCAACAGGGGGCAGGGACTGAAGCTTTCTTT. Its translation: CASSTQQGAGTEAFF. The chain joins TRBV5-1 to TRBJ1-1; 9 nucleotides match TRBD1. Germline V CDR1 and CDR2: SGHRS, YFSETQ. The CDR3 spans 15 residues. Trimming took 4 bases from V and 5 from J; bases not matched to a gene: 9.

This clone was observed once. This sequence joins TRBV30 and TRBJ1-5; D gene uncertain. Trimming stripped 2 bases from V and 0 bases from J, with 8 bases between. This CDR3 has 14 amino acids. Germline assignment: CDR1 GTSNPN and CDR2 SVGIG (reference sequence). The CDR3 sequence: CAWSQGSSNQPQHF. CDR3 coding DNA: TGTGCCTGGAGTCAAGGGTCTAGCAATCAGCCCCAGCATTTT.

The V gene is TRBV7-8, the J gene TRBJ2-7, with a tentative D call TRBD2 (6 bases). Germline CDR1 SGHVS, CDR2 FQNEAQ. V gave up 2 bases and J gave up 7 bases, with 15 bases separating them. The CDR3 covers 14 residues. The CDR3 DNA reads TGTGCCAGCAGCTTAATAAACCGGGAGCGGGAGCAGTACTTC. Translated: CASSLINREREQYF.

This clone was picked up one time. V and J are TRBV7-9 and TRBJ2-3, with D possibly TRBD2 on 7 matching bases. Between the trimmed V and J ends, which lost 5 bases and 6 bases, there was a span of 21 bases. The CDR3 is made up of 16 amino acids. CDR1 and CDR2 from the germline V gene are SEHNR and FQNEAQ (reference sequence). CDR3 in DNA: TGTGCCAGCAGCCACAAGGGGGAGGGAGGAGGGGATACGCAGTATTTT. Its protein product is CASSHKGEGGGDTQYF.

The chain couples TRBV18 to TRBJ1-2; D remains unclear. V lost 6 bases, J lost 0 bases, and 14 bases lay in between. The CDR3 is 15 residues long. Germline values: CDR1 KGHSH, CDR2 LQKENI. The CDR3 spells CASSFTGDSNYGYTF. CDR3 coding DNA: TGTGCCAGCTCGTTCACGGGTGACTCTAACTATGGCTACACCTTC.

The rearrangement links TRBV7-9 to TRBJ1-2, with TRBD1 matching 9 bases. V shed 3 bases, J shed 2 bases, and the junction held 4 bases outside the gene matches. Germline V lookup: CDR1 SEHNR, CDR2 FQNEAQ (reference sequence). This CDR3 is built from 15 residues. The CDR3 coding sequence is TGTGCCAGCAGCTTCACAGGGGGCGAGAACTATGGCTACACCTTC. Translation gives CASSFTGGENYGYTF.

This clone was counted once. The rearrangement joins TRBV6-5 to TRBJ1-2; tentative D call: TRBD1 (5 bases). Germline V lookup: CDR1 MNHEY, CDR2 SVGAGI. CDR3 size: 14 residues. V lost 6 bases and J lost 3, with 14 bases in between. CDR3 region: CASSLGRRDYGYTF. For the CDR3, the DNA is TGTGCCAGCAGCCTGGGACGGAGGGACTATGGCTACACCTTC.

The chain links TRBV7-2 to TRBJ2-7; no clear D gene. The CDR3 is 15 residues long. The germline V gene encodes CDR1 SGHTA and CDR2 FQGNSA. Trimming took off 1 base at V and 12 bases at J, with 22 bases between the two ends. This CDR3 reads CASSLGPPILYAPYF. The CDR3 nucleotides read TGTGCCAGCAGCTTAGGCCCACCTATTCTCTACGCGCCGTACTTC.

The chain recombines TRBV10-2 with TRBJ2-3; D might be TRBD2 (6 bases). Germline V gene data show CDR1 as WSHSY and CDR2 as SAAADI. The CDR3 length is 14 residues. The V and J ends lost 5 bases and 0 bases respectively, with 9 bases between them. For the CDR3, the DNA is TGCGCCAGCAGTTGGAGCGGGAGCACAGATACGCAGTATTTT. Translating gives CASSWSGSTDTQYF.

This clone was counted only a few times. The chain combines TRBV7-3 with TRBJ2-1; D not certain. The CDR3 contains 14 residues. V was pared by 5 bases and J by 0 bases, with 8 bases between. Per germline, CDR1 SGHTA and CDR2 FQGTGA. This CDR3 is CASSPRSSYNEQFF. The CDR3 bases are TGTGCCAGCAGCCCCAGGAGCTCCTACAATGAGCAGTTCTTC.